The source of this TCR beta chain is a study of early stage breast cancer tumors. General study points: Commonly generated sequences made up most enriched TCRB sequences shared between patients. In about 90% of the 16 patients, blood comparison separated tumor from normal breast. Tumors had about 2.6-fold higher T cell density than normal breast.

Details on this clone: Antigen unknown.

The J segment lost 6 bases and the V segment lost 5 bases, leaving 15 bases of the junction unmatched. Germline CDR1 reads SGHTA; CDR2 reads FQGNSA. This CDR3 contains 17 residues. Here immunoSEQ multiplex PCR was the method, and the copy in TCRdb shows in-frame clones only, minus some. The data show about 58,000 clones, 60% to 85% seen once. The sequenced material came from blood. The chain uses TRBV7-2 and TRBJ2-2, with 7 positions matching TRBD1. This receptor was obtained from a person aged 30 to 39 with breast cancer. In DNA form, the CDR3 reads TGTGCCAGCAGCCGCGACAGGGTAGGACAAAGCGCCGGGGAGCTGTTTTTT. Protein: CASSRDRVGQSAGELFF.